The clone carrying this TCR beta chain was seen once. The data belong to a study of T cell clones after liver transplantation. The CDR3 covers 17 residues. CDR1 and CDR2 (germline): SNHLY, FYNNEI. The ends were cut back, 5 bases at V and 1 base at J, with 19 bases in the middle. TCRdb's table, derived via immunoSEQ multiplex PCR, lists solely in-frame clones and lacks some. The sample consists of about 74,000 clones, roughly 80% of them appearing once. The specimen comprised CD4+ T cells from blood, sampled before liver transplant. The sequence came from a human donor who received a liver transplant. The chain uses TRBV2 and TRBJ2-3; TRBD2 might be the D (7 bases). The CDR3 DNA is TGTGCCAGCAGTTGGGACGGGGGGCAGCTGGGCACAGATACGCAGTATTTT. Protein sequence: CASSWDGGQLGTDTQYF. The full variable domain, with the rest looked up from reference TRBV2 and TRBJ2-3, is EPEVTQTPSHQVTQMGQEVILRCVPISNHLYFYWYRQILGQKVEFLVSFYNNEISEKSEIFDDQFSVERPDGSNFTLKIRSTKLEDSAMYFCASSWDGGQLGTDTQYFGPGTRLTVL.